This T cell receptor beta chain was recorded in a study of response to subunit inactivated influenza vaccine (dated by TCRdb to the late 2010s). Describing the broader study: The study used deep quantitative T cell receptor repertoire profiling to track responses to a trivalent subunit inactivated influenza vaccine.

This clonotype occurred many times. Its antigen is not yet known. No clone much larger than this one lies a single base away; base qualities are absent. Cut back by 1 base and 0 bases, the V and J ends lie 7 bases apart. CDR1 and CDR2, per the germline V gene, are MNHNS and SASEGT. From the cysteine up to the phenylalanine, the CDR3 has a length of 15 residues. The DNA shown is the 45-base CDR3, in frame from base 1. Overall study outcomes, separate from this receptor: According to the authors, only a limited number of new T cells may be recruited by each seasonal influenza vaccination.

The library was produced with RT-PCR. TCRdb names Illumina HiSeq 2500 as the instrument used. The public reads were reanalyzed by TCRdb: fastp trimming at Q25, MiXCR alignment, in-frame beta chains only. Every entry covers one CDR3 protein and lists the most common genes and DNA from its rows. This sample comprises about 650,000 distinct CDR3 sequences, around 15% of them detected only once. The ten largest clones add up to 6% to 9.5% of the sample. The clonotype was recovered from a man aged 50 to 60 who received an inactivated influenza vaccine. Donor details come from another sample of the same person, matched by shared clones. The sample was PBMCs from blood, taken roughly 15 days before vaccination. The V and J segments used are TRBV6-1 and TRBJ2-1; the D gene lacks a confident call. CDR3 region: CASSEGLSSYNEQFF. The sequenced DNA is TGTGCCAGCAGTGAAGGACTGAGCTCCTACAATGAGCAGTTCTTC.